The 12 T cell receptor beta chains in this list originate from one sample, sequenced in a study of cytomegalovirus exposure and HLA in healthy donors. The primer mix had 60 Vbeta and 13 Jbeta primers. Measured with immunoSEQ multiplex PCR; TCRdb has only the in-frame clones, and not every one. This sample has approximately 190,000 clones; 82% occur once, and the top ten carry 0.8%. Specimen: PBMCs. These receptors came from a woman under 30 in good health and CMV-seronegative.

The chain joins TRBV29-1 to TRBJ2-3, with D possibly TRBD2 on 6 matching bases. CDR3 length equals 14 residues. V was shortened by 5 bases and J by 0 bases, with 12 bases between the two germline ends. Per germline, CDR1 SQVTM and CDR2 ANQGSEA. DNA of the CDR3: TGCAGCGTTCCAGCGGGCCATAGCACAGATACGCAGTATTTT. Translation: CSVPAGHSTDTQYF.

The gene calls are TRBV6-6 and TRBJ2-3; 9 bases are shared with TRBD2. Germline V gene sequence: CDR1 MNHNY, CDR2 SVGAGI (reference sequence). The CDR3 covers 15 residues. Trimming removed 4 bases from V and 2 bases from J; junction bases left unmatched: 4. The CDR3 loop reads CASSSQRGATDTQYF. The CDR3 nucleotides read TGTGCCAGCAGTTCTCAGCGGGGGGCCACAGATACGCAGTATTTT.

The chain couples TRBV28 to TRBJ2-2; possibly TRBD1 for D (6 bases). With 4 bases removed from V and 7 bases from J, the gap between germline ends came to 16 bases. Germline V gives CDR1 MDHEN, CDR2 SYDVKM. The CDR3 loop spans 15 amino acids. CDR3 DNA sequence: TGTGCCAGCAGTTATGGGACACCTCCCGGCGGGGAGCTGTTTTTT. Translation gives CASSYGTPPGGELFF.

The J gene is TRBJ1-2, the V gene TRBV6-5; TRBD1 aligns across 9 bases. Germline lookup yields CDR1 MNHEY and CDR2 SVGAGI. This CDR3 has 16 residues. V was clipped by 0 bases and J by 4 bases; unmatched bases: 6. In nucleotides, the CDR3 is TGTGCCAGCAGTTACTCGATCGGACAGGGGACCTATGGCTACACCTTC. This codes for CASSYSIGQGTYGYTF.

This clone was detected once. CDR3 DNA sequence: TGCGCCAGCAGCTGGGGGGGCTCACTACCATCCTACGAGCAGTACTTC. This encodes CASSWGGSLPSYEQYF. This chain links TRBV5-1 with TRBJ2-7, with D possibly being TRBD2 (7 bases). The germline V gene has CDR1 SGHRS and CDR2 YFSETQ. The CDR3 extends over 16 amino acids. V lost 3 bases and J lost 1, with 17 bases in between.

The rearrangement uses TRBV5-6 and TRBJ1-2; TRBD1 aligns across 9 bases. Per the germline V gene, CDR1 is SGHDT and CDR2 is YYEEEE. V lost 0 bases and J lost 8; bases outside the gene matches: 5. The CDR3 runs to 14 residues. The CDR3 sequence: CASSLAWDREGYTF. In DNA form, the CDR3 reads TGTGCCAGCAGCTTGGCCTGGGACAGGGAGGGCTACACCTTC.

The chain is built from TRBV5-1 and TRBJ1-3, with no clear D. V lost 0 bases and J lost 0, with 10 bases in between. The CDR3 covers 16 residues. Looked up from germline, CDR1 is SGHRS and CDR2 is YFSETQ. In DNA form, the CDR3 reads TGCGCCAGCAGCTTGGTGAGCGGAGTCTCTGGAAACACCATATATTTT. Amino acids: CASSLVSGVSGNTIYF. Full variable domain (missing parts from reference TRBV5-1 and TRBJ1-3): KAGVTQTPRYLIKTRGQQVTLSCSPISGHRSVSWYQQTPGQGLQFLFEYFSETQRNKGNFPGRFSGRQFSNSRSEMNVSTLELGDSALYLCASSLVSGVSGNTIYFGEGSWLTVV.

There are a few counts of this clone. V is TRBV19 and J is TRBJ1-1, with unresolved D. This CDR3 has 14 amino acids. V was trimmed by 3 bases and J by 3 bases, leaving 11 bases between them. In germline, CDR1 is LNHDA, CDR2 SQIVND (reference sequence). The CDR3 DNA reads TGTGCCAGTAGTATTAGTGCAGCGGACACTGAAGCTTTCTTT. Its translation: CASSISAADTEAFF.

This rearrangement joins TRBV7-9 to TRBJ2-3; 8 nucleotides align to TRBD1. The CDR3 consists of 18 residues. Trimming removed 5 bases from V and 1 base from J; junction bases left unmatched: 14. Germline V CDR1 and CDR2: SEHNR, FQNEAQ (reference sequence). The CDR3 region is CASSHRDRPLAGTDTQYF. Here the CDR3 DNA reads TGTGCCAGCAGCCACCGGGACAGGCCTCTGGCTGGCACAGATACGCAGTATTTT.

This rearrangement joins TRBV27 to TRBJ2-7; 9 bases align to TRBD2. This CDR3 contains 14 residues. Unmatched junction bases numbered 2, after V lost 4 bases and J lost 1 base. Germline V gives CDR1 MNHEY, CDR2 SMNVEV (reference sequence). The CDR3 loop reads CASSYSGGSYEQYF. CDR3 in DNA: TGTGCCAGCAGTTATAGCGGGGGTTCCTACGAGCAGTACTTC.

The chain has TRBV7-8 and TRBJ2-1; 7 bases match TRBD2. J lost 8 bases, V lost 1 base, and 14 bases had no gene match. CDR3 length: 17 residues. CDR1 is SGHVS, CDR2 FQNEAQ, per germline. CDR3 sequence (DNA): TGTGCCAGCAGCTTAGGGATCGGGGGGTCTCCGGGGGATGAGCAGTTCTTC. Encoded protein: CASSLGIGGSPGDEQFF. Together with reference TRBV7-8 and TRBJ2-1, the CDR3 gives the full variable domain: GAGVSQSPRYKVAKRGQDVALRCDPISGHVSLFWYQQALGQGPEFLTYFQNEAQLDKSGLPSDRFFAERPEGSVSTLKIQRTQQEDSAVYLCASSLGIGGSPGDEQFFGPGTRLTVL.

The genes are TRBV18 and TRBJ2-7; D is uncertain. The germline gives CDR1 KGHSH, CDR2 LQKENI. CDR3 length: 14 amino acids. Trimming left V 3 bases short and J 2 bases short, with 11 bases between. The CDR3 DNA follows: TGTGCCAGCTCACCCGCTGACACTCCCTACGAGCAGTACTTC. Its translation is CASSPADTPYEQYF.